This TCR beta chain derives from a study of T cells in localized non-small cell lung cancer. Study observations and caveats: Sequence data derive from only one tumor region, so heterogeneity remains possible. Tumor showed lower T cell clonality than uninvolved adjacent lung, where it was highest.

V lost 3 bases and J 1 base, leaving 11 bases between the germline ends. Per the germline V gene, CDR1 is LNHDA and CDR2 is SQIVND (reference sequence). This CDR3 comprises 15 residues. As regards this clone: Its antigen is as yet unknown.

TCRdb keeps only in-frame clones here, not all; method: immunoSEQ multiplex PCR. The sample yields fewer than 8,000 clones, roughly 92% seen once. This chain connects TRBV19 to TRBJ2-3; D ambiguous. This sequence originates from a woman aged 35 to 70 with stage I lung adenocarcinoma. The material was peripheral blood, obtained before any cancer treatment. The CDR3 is CASSIVGRGTDTQYF. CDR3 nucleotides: TGTGCCAGTAGTATCGTGGGAAGGGGCACAGATACGCAGTATTTT.